This T cell receptor (beta chain) originates from a study of T and B cells in COVID-19 patients. The CDR3 consists of 14 residues. The V segment lost 4 bases and the J segment 5 bases; nucleotides outside the gene matches: 1. From germline, CDR1 is SGHVS and CDR2 FNYEAQ. BIOMED2 TRB-A/B primer pools were used in multiplex TRB PCR. TCRdb itself ran the multiplex PCR reads through MiXCR, one entry per CDR3 protein. The data show roughly 7,000 distinct CDR3 sequences, 30% to 35% seen once. Each TRB amplification used about 220-500 ng of genomic DNA from blood. The sequenced sample was blood. The chain recombines TRBV7-6 with TRBJ2-1; 11 bases match TRBD2. The TCR comes from a human donor with active COVID-19. For the CDR3, the DNA is TGTGCCAGCAGCTCGGGACTAGCGGACAATGAGCAGTTCTTC. Amino acid sequence: CASSSGLADNEQFF.